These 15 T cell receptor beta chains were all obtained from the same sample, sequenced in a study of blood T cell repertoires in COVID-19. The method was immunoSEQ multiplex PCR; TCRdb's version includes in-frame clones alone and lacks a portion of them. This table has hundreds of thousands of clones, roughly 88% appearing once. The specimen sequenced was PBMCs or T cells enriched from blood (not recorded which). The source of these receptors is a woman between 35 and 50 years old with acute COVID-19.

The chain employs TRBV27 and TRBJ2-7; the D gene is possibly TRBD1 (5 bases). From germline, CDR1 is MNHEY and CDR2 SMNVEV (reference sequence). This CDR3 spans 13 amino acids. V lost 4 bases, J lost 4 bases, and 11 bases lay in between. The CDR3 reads CASSSMDTYEQYF. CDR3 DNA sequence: TGTGCCAGCAGTTCCATGGACACTTACGAGCAGTACTTC.

CDR3 in amino acids: CASRQGTNTEAFF. The CDR3 region has the DNA TGCGCCAGTCGACAGGGGACGAACACTGAAGCTTTCTTT. The V call is TRBV5-1, the J call TRBJ1-1; 8 bases agree with TRBD1. Germline V gene sequence: CDR1 SGHRS, CDR2 YFSETQ. Trimming at V came to 8 bases and at J to 1 base, leaving 4 bases not matched to a gene. The CDR3 loop spans 13 amino acids. Based on the CDR3 plus reference TRBV5-1 and TRBJ1-1, the full variable domain is KAGVTQTPRYLIKTRGQQVTLSCSPISGHRSVSWYQQTPGQGLQFLFEYFSETQRNKGNFPGRFSGRQFSNSRSEMNVSTLELGDSALYLCASRQGTNTEAFFGQGTRLTVV.

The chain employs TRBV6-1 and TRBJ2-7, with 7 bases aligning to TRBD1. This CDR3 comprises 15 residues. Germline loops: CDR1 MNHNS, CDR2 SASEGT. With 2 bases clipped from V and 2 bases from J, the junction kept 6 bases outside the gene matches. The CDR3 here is CASSERTGSTYEQYF. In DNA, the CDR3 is TGTGCCAGCAGTGAAAGGACAGGCTCTACCTACGAGCAGTACTTC.

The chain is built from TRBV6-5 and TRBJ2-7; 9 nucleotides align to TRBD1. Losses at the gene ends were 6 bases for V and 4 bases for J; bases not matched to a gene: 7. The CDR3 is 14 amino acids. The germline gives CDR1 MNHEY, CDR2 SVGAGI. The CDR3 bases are TGTGCCAGCAGGAGCCCGGACAGGGGATACGAGCAGTACTTC. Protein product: CASRSPDRGYEQYF.

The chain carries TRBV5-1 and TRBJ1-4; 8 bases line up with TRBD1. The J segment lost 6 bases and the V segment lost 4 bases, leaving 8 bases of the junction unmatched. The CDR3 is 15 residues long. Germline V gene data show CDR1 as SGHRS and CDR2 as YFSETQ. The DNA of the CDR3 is TGCGCCAGCAGCCGGCAGGGGGCGGGAGATGAAAAACTGTTTTTT. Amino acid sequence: CASSRQGAGDEKLFF. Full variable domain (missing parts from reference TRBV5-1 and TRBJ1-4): KAGVTQTPRYLIKTRGQQVTLSCSPISGHRSVSWYQQTPGQGLQFLFEYFSETQRNKGNFPGRFSGRQFSNSRSEMNVSTLELGDSALYLCASSRQGAGDEKLFFGSGTQLSVL.

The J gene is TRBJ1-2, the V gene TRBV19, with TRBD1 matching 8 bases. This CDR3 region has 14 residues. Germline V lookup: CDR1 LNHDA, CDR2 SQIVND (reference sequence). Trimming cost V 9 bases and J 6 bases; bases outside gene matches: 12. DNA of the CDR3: TGTGCCAGCCAAAGCAGACAGGGGCTGGATGGCTACACCTTC. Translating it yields CASQSRQGLDGYTF.

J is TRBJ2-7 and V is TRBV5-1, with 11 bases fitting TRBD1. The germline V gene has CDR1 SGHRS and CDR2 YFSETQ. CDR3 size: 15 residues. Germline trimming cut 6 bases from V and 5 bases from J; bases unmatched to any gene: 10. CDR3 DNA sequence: TGCGCCAGCACAAACGTAGGACAGGGGGCGAACGAGCAGTACTTC. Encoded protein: CASTNVGQGANEQYF.

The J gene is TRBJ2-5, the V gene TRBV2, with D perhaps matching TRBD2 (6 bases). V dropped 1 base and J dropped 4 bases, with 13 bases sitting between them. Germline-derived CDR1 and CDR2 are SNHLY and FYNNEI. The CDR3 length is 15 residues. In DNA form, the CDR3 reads TGTGCCAGCAGTGAAGGGAGGAGGGGCGGAGAGACCCAGTACTTC. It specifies CASSEGRRGGETQYF. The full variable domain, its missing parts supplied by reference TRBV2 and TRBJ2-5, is EPEVTQTPSHQVTQMGQEVILRCVPISNHLYFYWYRQILGQKVEFLVSFYNNEISEKSEIFDDQFSVERPDGSNFTLKIRSTKLEDSAMYFCASSEGRRGGETQYFGPGTRLLVL.

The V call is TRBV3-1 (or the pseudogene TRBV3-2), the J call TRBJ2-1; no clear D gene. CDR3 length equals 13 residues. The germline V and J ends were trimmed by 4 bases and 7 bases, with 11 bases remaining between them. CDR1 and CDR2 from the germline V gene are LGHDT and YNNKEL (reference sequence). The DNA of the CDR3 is TGTGCCAGCAGCCTGGAGTTTTTGAATGAGCAGTTCTTC. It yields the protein CASSLEFLNEQFF.

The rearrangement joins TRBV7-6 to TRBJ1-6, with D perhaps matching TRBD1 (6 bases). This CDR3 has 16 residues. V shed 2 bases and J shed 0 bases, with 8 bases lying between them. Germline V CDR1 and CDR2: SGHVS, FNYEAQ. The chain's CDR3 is CASSLQDSSYNSPLHF. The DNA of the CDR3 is TGTGCCAGCAGCTTACAGGACAGCTCCTATAATTCACCCCTCCACTTT.

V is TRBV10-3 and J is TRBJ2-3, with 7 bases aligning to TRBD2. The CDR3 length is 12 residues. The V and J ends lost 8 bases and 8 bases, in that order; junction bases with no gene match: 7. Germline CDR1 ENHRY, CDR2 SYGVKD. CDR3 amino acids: CAIGRADPTQYF. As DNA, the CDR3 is TGTGCCATCGGGAGGGCTGACCCTACGCAGTATTTT.

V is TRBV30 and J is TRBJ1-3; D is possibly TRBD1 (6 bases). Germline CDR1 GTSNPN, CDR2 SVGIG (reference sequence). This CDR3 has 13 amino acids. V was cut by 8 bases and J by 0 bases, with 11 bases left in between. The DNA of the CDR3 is TGTGCCGGAACAGGGTTCTCTGGAAACACCATATATTTT. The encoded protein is CAGTGFSGNTIYF.

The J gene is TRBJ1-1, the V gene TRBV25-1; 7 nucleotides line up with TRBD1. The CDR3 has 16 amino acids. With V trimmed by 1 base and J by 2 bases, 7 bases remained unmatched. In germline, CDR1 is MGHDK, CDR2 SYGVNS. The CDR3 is CASSESPTGLNTEAFF. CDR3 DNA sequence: TGTGCCAGCAGTGAATCCCCGACAGGGCTCAACACTGAAGCTTTCTTT.

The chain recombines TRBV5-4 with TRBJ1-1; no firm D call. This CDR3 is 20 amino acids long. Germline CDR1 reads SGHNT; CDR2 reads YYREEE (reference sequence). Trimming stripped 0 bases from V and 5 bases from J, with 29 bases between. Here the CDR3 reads CASSLGPTSSRRRGFTEAFF. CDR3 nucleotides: TGTGCCAGCAGCTTGGGCCCAACCTCATCAAGGCGGAGAGGTTTTACTGAAGCTTTCTTT.

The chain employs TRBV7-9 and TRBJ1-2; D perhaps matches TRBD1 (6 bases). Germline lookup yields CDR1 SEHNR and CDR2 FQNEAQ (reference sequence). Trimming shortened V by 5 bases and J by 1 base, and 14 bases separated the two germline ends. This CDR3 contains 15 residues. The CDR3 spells CASSRTTGFNYGYTF. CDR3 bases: TGTGCCAGCAGCCGAACGACAGGATTTAACTATGGCTACACCTTC. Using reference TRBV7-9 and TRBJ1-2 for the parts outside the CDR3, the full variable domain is DTGVSQNPRHKITKRGQNVTFRCDPISEHNRLYWYRQTLGQGPEFLTYFQNEAQLEKSRLLSDRFSAERPKGSFSTLEIQRTEQGDSAMYLCASSRTTGFNYGYTFGSGTRLTVV.